One sample yielded the 18 T cell receptor beta chains listed below, sequenced in a study of CD8 T cells in ankylosing spondylitis. MiXCR was run by TCRdb on the 5' RACE reads, yielding one entry per CDR3 protein. In the table there are about 240,000 distinct CDR3 sequences, over 8.5% of which are singletons. The specimen was blood, either unsorted or a sorted T cell fraction (not recorded which). The receptors here all came from a male donor with ankylosing spondylitis or in good health (not recorded which).

This clonotype was seen repeatedly, ten times or more. This chain links TRBV12-3 or TRBV12-4 with TRBJ2-1, with 7 bases matching TRBD2. The CDR3 covers 16 residues. The trim removed 4 bases at V and 7 bases at J, leaving 13 bases unmatched. The CDR3 region is CASSSSTWGGGNEQFF. The CDR3 bases are TGTGCCAGCAGTTCTTCTACCTGGGGGGGGGGTAATGAGCAGTTCTTC.

This clonotype was detected a few times. The junction and the germline gene differ at one end; a read error may be behind it. The V and J genes are TRBV20-1 and TRBJ2-1; the match to TRBD2 covers 14 bases. The CDR3 has 17 amino acids. CDR1 is DFQATT and CDR2 is SNEGSKA in the germline V gene (reference sequence). CDR3 protein: CCARDPETSGRGNEQFF. Written as DNA, the CDR3 is TGCTGTGCTAGAGATCCGGAGACTAGCGGGAGGGGCAATGAGCAGTTCTTC.

A note on this clonotype: This may come from a read error, since a much larger clone is one base off. This chain connects TRBV20-1 to TRBJ2-3, with D hard to call. This CDR3 has 11 amino acids. Germline assignment: CDR1 DFQATT and CDR2 SNEGSKA (reference sequence). The CDR3 nucleotides read TGCAGTGCTCCGACCACAGATACGCAGTTTTTT. Its translation is CSAPTTDTQFF.

This clonotype was seen many times. CDR3 coding DNA: TGTGCCAGCAGTTTTGGCAGGAAGTACGAGCAGTACTTC. It yields the protein CASSFGRKYEQYF. This chain links TRBV12-3 or TRBV12-4 with TRBJ2-7; D gene uncertain. The CDR3 consists of 13 residues. Trimming pared 3 bases from V and 4 bases from J, leaving 10 bases between.

The chain is built from TRBV6-1 and TRBJ2-2; 10 bases fit TRBD2. This CDR3 is 16 amino acids long. Looked up from germline, CDR1 is MNHNS and CDR2 is SASEGT. The J segment lost 5 bases and the V segment lost 4 bases, leaving 7 bases of the junction unmatched. The chain's CDR3 is CASSASGGARTGELFF. The CDR3 DNA is TGTGCCAGCAGTGCCAGCGGGGGGGCGAGGACCGGGGAGCTGTTTTTT.

This clonotype was found a few times. The gene calls are TRBV5-8 and TRBJ2-1, with TRBD2 matching 15 bases. Germline assignment: CDR1 SGHTS and CDR2 YDEGEE. Germline trimming cut 3 bases from V and 10 bases from J; bases unmatched to any gene: 5. The CDR3 runs 15 residues. The CDR3 coding sequence is TGTGCCAGCAGCTCGGGACTAGCGGGAGGAGGGGAGCAGTTCTTC. This gives the protein CASSSGLAGGGEQFF.

Only a few counts were recorded for this clonotype. The V and J genes are TRBV15 and TRBJ2-1; 7 bases align to TRBD1. Germline loops: CDR1 LNHNV, CDR2 YYDKDF (reference sequence). The CDR3 runs to 15 residues. V trimming: 2 bases; J trimming: 5 bases; junction bases outside the gene matches: 6. The CDR3 DNA is TGTGCCACCAGCAGAAGGACAGGTCGCAACAATGAGCAGTTCTTC. Its translation is CATSRRTGRNNEQFF.

This clonotype came up many times. This sequence joins TRBV3-1 and TRBJ1-1; D uncertain. The V gene lost 5 bases and the J gene lost 4 bases, with 20 bases spanning the gap. The CDR3 covers 16 residues. The germline V gene has CDR1 LGHDT and CDR2 YNNKEL (reference sequence). CDR3 sequence: CASSSGGGPLGTEAFF. The CDR3 DNA is TGTGCCAGCAGCTCAGGTGGCGGGCCCCTCGGCACTGAAGCTTTCTTT.

In its sample, this clonotype was seen a few times. The chain has TRBV10-3 and TRBJ1-3; D gene unclear. Germline-derived CDR1 and CDR2 are ENHRY and SYGVKD. Trimming left V 9 bases short and J 0 bases short, with 24 bases between. The CDR3 runs 18 residues. CDR3 loop: CAILDLRGGNLSGNTIYF. CDR3 nucleotide sequence: TGTGCCATACTGGACCTAAGAGGCGGAAACCTCTCTGGAAACACCATATATTTT.

In its sample, this clonotype was seen a few times. The rearrangement links TRBV15 to TRBJ2-3, with D uncertain. The length of the CDR3 is 15 residues. Germline lookup yields CDR1 LNHNV and CDR2 YYDKDF (reference sequence). CDR3 protein: CVASPGRTSTDTQYF. The CDR3 DNA sequence: TGTGTTGCCAGCCCGGGTCGGACGAGCACAGATACGCAGTATTTT.

This clonotype has ten or more counts. The J gene is TRBJ2-2, the V gene TRBV20-1; no clear D. V dropped 3 bases and J dropped 0 bases, with 17 bases sitting between them. The V gene's germline CDR1 is DFQATT and CDR2 SNEGSKA (reference sequence). There are 17 residues in the CDR3. The CDR3 loop reads CSARKPGINSNTGELFF. In nucleotides, the CDR3 is TGCAGTGCTAGGAAACCTGGCATAAACTCGAACACCGGGGAGCTGTTTTTT.

This clonotype was seen ten or more times. This rearrangement joins TRBV4-3 to TRBJ2-2; 7 bases align to TRBD1. Trimming cost V 4 bases and J 2 bases; bases outside gene matches: 19. The CDR3 contains 20 residues. The germline CDR1 and CDR2 sequences are LGHNA and YSLEER. The CDR3 coding sequence is TGCGCCAGCAGCCGAGGTCTAGAAACAGGGACAGAAATAAACACCGGGGAGCTGTTTTTT. It specifies CASSRGLETGTEINTGELFF.

The chain has TRBV7-2 and TRBJ1-1, with D unclear. The CDR3 has 13 residues. The V gene lost 3 bases and the J gene lost 5 bases, with 10 bases spanning the gap. Germline values: CDR1 SGHTA, CDR2 FQGNSA. CDR3 in amino acids: CASSFWVETEAFF. The CDR3 DNA reads as TGTGCCAGCAGCTTTTGGGTCGAGACTGAAGCTTTCTTT.

This clonotype occurred many times. The rearrangement links TRBV5-1 to TRBJ1-3, with no clear D. Trimming took 0 bases from V and 0 from J, leaving 4 bases between them. Looked up from germline, CDR1 is SGHRS and CDR2 is YFSETQ. The CDR3 has 14 amino acids. DNA of the CDR3: TGCGCCAGCAGCTTGGGCGACTCTGGAAACACCATATATTTT. Translated, it gives CASSLGDSGNTIYF. Together with reference TRBV5-1 and TRBJ1-3, the CDR3 gives the full variable domain: KAGVTQTPRYLIKTRGQQVTLSCSPISGHRSVSWYQQTPGQGLQFLFEYFSETQRNKGNFPGRFSGRQFSNSRSEMNVSTLELGDSALYLCASSLGDSGNTIYFGEGSWLTVV.

This clonotype was seen many times. This sequence joins TRBV19 and TRBJ2-2; D possibly uses TRBD1 or TRBD2 (6 bases each). Germline CDR1 reads LNHDA; CDR2 reads SQIVND (reference sequence). The CDR3 covers 14 residues. V was trimmed by 5 bases and J by 4 bases, leaving 11 bases between them. The CDR3 region has the DNA TGTGCCAGTAGTGGGGGGCGAGGCACCGGGGAGCTGTTTTTT. It codes for CASSGGRGTGELFF.

At least ten counts were recorded for this clonotype. The chain combines TRBV20-1 with TRBJ2-3; no clear D. In germline, CDR1 is DFQATT, CDR2 SNEGSKA (reference sequence). The CDR3 spans 15 residues. Trimming took off 4 bases at V and 0 bases at J, with 14 bases between the two ends. CDR3 bases: TGCAGTGCTACCCTCCGGGCTTCTAGCACAGATACGCAGTATTTT. Amino acids: CSATLRASSTDTQYF.

Details on this clonotype: One base away lies a much larger clone, so this may be a sequencing read error. The rearrangement uses TRBV20-1 and TRBJ2-1; 7 bases match TRBD2. CDR1 is DFQATT, CDR2 SNEGSKA, per germline (reference sequence). This CDR3 spans 15 amino acids. Unmatched junction bases numbered 7, after V lost 1 base and J lost 4 bases. The CDR3 sequence is CSARGVGGLYNEQFF. The CDR3 DNA is TGCAGTGCTAGAGGTGTCGGGGGACTATACAATGAGCAGTTCTTC.

This clonotype was seen at least ten times. The chain has TRBV5-6 and TRBJ2-1; 7 bases agree with TRBD2. The germline gives CDR1 SGHDT, CDR2 YYEEEE. The CDR3 runs to 12 residues. V shed 7 bases and J 10 bases; nucleotides not matched to a gene: 8. The CDR3 region has the DNA TGTGCCAGCCAGGGAGTCGGGAGGGAGCAGTTCTTC. It codes for CASQGVGREQFF.